A single sample is the source of the 26 T cell receptor beta chains below, sequenced in a study of technical replicates of blood from four donors. Clones were sequenced by immunoSEQ multiplex PCR, and TCRdb holds only the in-frame ones, with some missing. The sample lists 65,000 to 70,000 clones, about 90% seen once, with about 4.6% in the top ten. Input material: PBMCs. The source is a human donor in good health. Some clones in this sample may be carry-over from other donors' samples.

This chain connects TRBV5-4 to TRBJ2-1; the D gene is possibly TRBD2 (5 bases). V dropped 4 bases and J dropped 4 bases, with 9 bases sitting between them. This CDR3 contains 13 residues. CDR1 is SGHNT, CDR2 YYREEE, per germline (reference sequence). CDR3 sequence: CASSPTGYNEQFF. CDR3 sequence (DNA): TGTGCCAGCAGCCCTACGGGGTACAATGAGCAGTTCTTC. The full variable domain, in which reference TRBV5-4 and TRBJ2-1 provide the parts outside the CDR3, is ETGVTQSPTHLIKTRGQQVTLRCSSQSGHNTVSWYQQALGQGPQFIFQYYREEENGRGNFPPRFSGLQFPNYSSELNVNALELDDSALYLCASSPTGYNEQFFGPGTRLTVL.

J is TRBJ1-2 and V is TRBV7-2; D is possibly TRBD1 (5 bases). Germline CDR1 SGHTA, CDR2 FQGNSA. The CDR3 is 14 amino acids. Trimming stripped 1 base from V and 2 bases from J, with 8 bases between. CDR3 nucleotides: TGTGCCAGCAGCTTAGTGGGGCCCAACTATGGCTACACCTTC. Translating gives CASSLVGPNYGYTF.

The rearrangement joins TRBV27 to TRBJ1-3; 10 bases map to TRBD1. V was pared by 1 base and J by 2 bases, with 2 bases of the junction left unmatched. The CDR3 totals 16 residues. CDR1 and CDR2 (germline): MNHEY, SMNVEV (reference sequence). The CDR3 is CASSLYGTGAGNTIYF. In nucleotides, the CDR3 is TGTGCCAGCAGTTTATATGGGACAGGGGCTGGAAACACCATATATTTT.

This clone was picked up a small number of times. The chain is built from TRBV7-2 and TRBJ2-7, with D tentatively TRBD1 (5 bases). Between the trimmed V and J ends, which lost 3 bases and 7 bases, there was a span of 13 bases. CDR3 length: 13 amino acids. Germline CDR1 is SGHTA and CDR2 is FQGNSA. This CDR3 reads CASSFAGPGEQYF. The CDR3 coding sequence is TGTGCCAGCAGCTTCGCCGGGCCAGGGGAGCAGTACTTC. The variable domain in full, completed from reference TRBV7-2 and TRBJ2-7, reads GAGVSQSPSNKVTEKGKDVELRCDPISGHTALYWYRQSLGQGLEFLIYFQGNSAPDKSGLPSDRFSAERTGGSVSTLTIQRTQQEDSAVYLCASSFAGPGEQYFGPGTRLTVT.

The V call is TRBV29-1, the J call TRBJ2-1, with TRBD2 matching over 9 bases. Germline V gene lookup returns CDR1 SQVTM and CDR2 ANQGSEA. CDR3 size: 13 residues. The CDR3 DNA reads as TGCCCCCCCTTGCCAGCGGGAGGTAGTGAGCAGTTCTTC. Translation: CPPLPAGGSEQFF.

As concerns this clone: This CDR3 is also generated by other DNA sequences in the sample. This chain uses TRBV7-9 with TRBJ2-5; 8 nucleotides match TRBD2. Germline loops: CDR1 SEHNR, CDR2 FQNEAQ (reference sequence). V lost 1 base, J lost 4 bases, and 2 bases stayed unmatched. The CDR3 sequence is 14 residues long. CDR3 sequence (DNA): TGTGCCAGCAGCTTAGGGCTAGCGGGAGAGACCCAGTACTTC. This sequence encodes CASSLGLAGETQYF.

This rearrangement joins TRBV25-1 to TRBJ2-2, with D perhaps TRBD1 (6 bases). The V end was cut by 5 bases, the J end by 0 bases, with 7 bases between. Germline V gives CDR1 MGHDK, CDR2 SYGVNS. The CDR3 contains 14 residues. CDR3: CASSRTANTGELFF. For the CDR3, the DNA is TGTGCCAGCAGTCGGACAGCGAACACCGGGGAGCTGTTTTTT. Full variable domain (rest looked up from reference TRBV25-1 and TRBJ2-2): EADIYQTPRYLVIGTGKKITLECSQTMGHDKMYWYQQDPGMELHLIHYSYGVNSTEKGDLSSESTVSRIRTEHFPLTLESARPSHTSQYLCASSRTANTGELFFGEGSRLTVL.

The J gene is TRBJ1-3, the V gene TRBV6-5, with D possibly matching TRBD1 (6 bases). Germline values: CDR1 MNHEY, CDR2 SVGAGI. The CDR3 has 14 amino acids. The V gene lost 4 bases and the J gene lost 1 base, with 8 bases spanning the gap. The CDR3: CASSWTVSGNTIYF. CDR3 DNA sequence: TGTGCCAGCAGTTGGACAGTTTCTGGAAACACCATATATTTT.

The V call is TRBV4-2, the J call TRBJ2-7; tentatively, D is TRBD1 (6 bases). V gave up 0 bases and J gave up 5 bases, with 14 bases separating them. There are 15 residues in the CDR3. Germline V gene lookup returns CDR1 LGHNA and CDR2 YNFKEQ. This CDR3 is CASSQDYRQDNEQYF. CDR3 DNA sequence: TGTGCCAGCAGCCAAGACTACCGACAGGACAACGAGCAGTACTTC.

This clone was observed a few times. The CDR3 region is CASSPLIRGVDEQYF. The DNA for the CDR3 is TGTGCCAGCAGCCCCTTGATTCGCGGGGTCGACGAGCAGTACTTC. The rearrangement uses TRBV4-2 and TRBJ2-7, with a tentative D call TRBD2 (6 bases). This CDR3 has 15 amino acids. Germline V gene lookup returns CDR1 LGHNA and CDR2 YNFKEQ. V was clipped by 4 bases and J by 5 bases, with 18 bases between them.

This clone was recorded once. The rearrangement joins TRBV9 to TRBJ2-3; unclear D gene. This CDR3 has 15 amino acids. Germline values: CDR1 SGDLS, CDR2 YYNGEE. The V and J ends lost 2 bases and 0 bases respectively, with 10 bases between them. The CDR3: CASSVTGSSTDTQYF. In DNA, the CDR3 is TGTGCCAGCAGCGTGACTGGATCTAGCACAGATACGCAGTATTTT.

This clone was counted between two and nine times. CDR3 amino acids: CASSPSGGGQETQYF. The CDR3 region has the DNA TGTGCCAGCAGCCCCTCGGGCGGGGGTCAAGAGACCCAGTACTTC. The chain combines TRBV7-7 with TRBJ2-5; 7 nucleotides match TRBD2. CDR1 is SSHAT and CDR2 is FNYEAQ in the germline V gene (reference sequence). CDR3 length: 15 residues. The V and J ends lost 5 bases and 2 bases, in that order; junction bases with no gene match: 8.

The V call is TRBV19, the J call TRBJ2-3, with 9 bases fitting TRBD2. This CDR3 has 16 amino acids. Losses at the gene ends were 5 bases for V and 2 bases for J; bases not matched to a gene: 8. Germline CDR1 LNHDA, CDR2 SQIVND (reference sequence). The CDR3 is CASSYRSGRFTDTQYF. The CDR3 DNA sequence: TGTGCCAGTAGTTATCGTAGCGGGAGATTCACAGATACGCAGTATTTT.

This clone was observed a handful of times. V is TRBV4-2 and J is TRBJ1-5; TRBD1 is a possible D gene (5 bases). Trimming shortened V by 5 bases and J by 2 bases, and 13 bases separated the two germline ends. CDR3 size: 15 residues. CDR1 is LGHNA, CDR2 YNFKEQ, per germline. CDR3 DNA: TGTGCCAGCAGCAAGTCAGACAGTGGCAATCAGCCCCAGCATTTT. Residues: CASSKSDSGNQPQHF.

The rearrangement joins TRBV7-7 to TRBJ2-1; the match to TRBD2 covers 8 bases. The germline CDR1 and CDR2 sequences are SSHAT and FNYEAQ (reference sequence). The CDR3 totals 13 residues. J gave up 10 bases and V 5 bases, and 7 bases lay outside the gene matches. The chain's CDR3 is CASSISGNREQFF. In DNA form, the CDR3 reads TGTGCCAGCAGCATTAGCGGGAATCGGGAGCAGTTCTTC. Supplemented by reference TRBV7-7 and TRBJ2-1, the full variable domain reads GAGVSQSPRYKVTKRGQDVTLRCDPISSHATLYWYQQALGQGPEFLTYFNYEAQPDKSGLPSDRFSAERPEGSISTLTIQRTEQRDSAMYRCASSISGNREQFFGPGTRLTVL.

The chain carries TRBV5-5 and TRBJ2-3, with D perhaps matching TRBD2 (5 bases). The germline V and J ends were trimmed by 2 bases and 4 bases, with 14 bases remaining between them. Germline CDR1 reads SGHKS; CDR2 reads YYEKEE (reference sequence). This CDR3 contains 15 residues. CDR3 coding DNA: TGTGCCAGCAGCTTTACGAGACGGCGGGCAGATACGCAGTATTTT. Residues: CASSFTRRRADTQYF.

The chain has TRBV5-4 and TRBJ2-7; D unresolved. The CDR3 extends over 14 amino acids. Germline V gives CDR1 SGHNT, CDR2 YYREEE (reference sequence). The V and J ends lost 0 bases and 7 bases respectively, with 14 bases between them. The CDR3 sequence is CASSLAYGGREQYF. The CDR3 region has the DNA TGTGCCAGCAGCTTGGCATACGGCGGAAGGGAGCAGTACTTC.

This sequence joins TRBV6-1 and TRBJ2-7; D is ambiguous. The germline V and J ends were trimmed by 6 bases and 0 bases, with 9 bases remaining between them. This CDR3 comprises 13 residues. CDR1 and CDR2 (germline): MNHNS, SASEGT. The CDR3, as DNA: TGTGCCAGCAGATCGAAGAGCTCCTACGAGCAGTACTTC. Translating it yields CASRSKSSYEQYF.

The rearrangement links TRBV7-2 to TRBJ2-7, with 7 nucleotides matching TRBD2. The germline V gene encodes CDR1 SGHTA and CDR2 FQGNSA. Losses at the gene ends were 1 base for V and 2 bases for J; bases not matched to a gene: 8. The CDR3 totals 16 residues. The CDR3, as DNA: TGTGCCAGCAGCTTAGTGGCTAGCGGTCTTACCTACGAGCAGTACTTC. Amino acids: CASSLVASGLTYEQYF.

The genes are TRBV7-3 and TRBJ2-2, with D perhaps matching TRBD2 (6 bases). Germline lookup yields CDR1 SGHTA and CDR2 FQGTGA. CDR3 size: 15 residues. Trimming cost V 5 bases and J 2 bases, with 12 bases left between them. The CDR3 reads CASSLRDSNTGELFF. The CDR3 DNA is TGTGCCAGCAGCCTCCGGGACTCAAACACCGGGGAGCTGTTTTTT.

The chain uses TRBV7-2 and TRBJ2-5; 7 bases are a match to TRBD2. Trimming at V came to 3 bases and at J to 7 bases, leaving 8 bases not matched to a gene. CDR3 length equals 14 residues. Per germline, CDR1 SGHTA and CDR2 FQGNSA. CDR3 sequence (DNA): TGTGCCAGCAGCTTGGTGGGAGGGCCTGGGACCCAGTACTTC. Translation: CASSLVGGPGTQYF.

There are a few counts of this clone. This sequence joins TRBV6-5 and TRBJ1-6; 8 bases align to TRBD1. The V gene's germline CDR1 is MNHEY and CDR2 SVGAGI. The trim removed 6 bases at V and 9 bases at J, leaving 10 bases unmatched. The CDR3 sequence is 15 residues long. CDR3 amino acids: CASRPRQGMSSPLHF. DNA for the CDR3: TGTGCCAGCAGACCCAGACAGGGGATGAGTTCACCCCTCCACTTT.

The genes are TRBV7-9 and TRBJ1-2; the match to TRBD1 covers 7 bases. CDR1 and CDR2 (germline): SEHNR, FQNEAQ (reference sequence). The length of the CDR3 is 12 residues. Unmatched junction bases numbered 3, after V lost 3 bases and J lost 8 bases. As DNA, the CDR3 is TGTGCCAGCAGCTTTCTGACAGGGGGCTACACCTTC. Encoded protein: CASSFLTGGYTF. Variable domain in full (rest from reference TRBV7-9 and TRBJ1-2): DTGVSQNPRHKITKRGQNVTFRCDPISEHNRLYWYRQTLGQGPEFLTYFQNEAQLEKSRLLSDRFSAERPKGSFSTLEIQRTEQGDSAMYLCASSFLTGGYTFGSGTRLTVV.

The sample holds one count of this clone. This chain joins TRBV27 and TRBJ2-7; D gene uncertain. The CDR3 length is 13 residues. Trimming cost V 3 bases and J 3 bases, with 9 bases left between them. Germline loops: CDR1 MNHEY, CDR2 SMNVEV (reference sequence). The CDR3 DNA follows: TGTGCCAGCAGTTTGTCAGGTAACTACGAGCAGTACTTC. Amino acid sequence: CASSLSGNYEQYF.

The chain employs TRBV5-6 and TRBJ1-2; 7 positions agree with TRBD1. Germline trimming cut 2 bases from V and 2 bases from J; bases unmatched to any gene: 12. This CDR3 spans 17 amino acids. The germline V gene has CDR1 SGHDT and CDR2 YYEEEE. CDR3 residues: CASSLLWTGRENYGYTF. DNA for the CDR3: TGTGCCAGCAGCTTACTCTGGACAGGCAGGGAGAACTATGGCTACACCTTC.

This chain links TRBV18 with TRBJ2-2, with 8 positions matching TRBD1. Unmatched junction bases numbered 11, after V lost 10 bases and J lost 7 bases. CDR3 length: 14 amino acids. Germline loops: CDR1 KGHSH, CDR2 LQKENI. The CDR3 protein is CATRAGGRSGELFF. The DNA of the CDR3 is TGTGCCACCCGAGCAGGGGGCCGGAGCGGGGAGCTGTTTTTT. Full variable domain (rest looked up from reference TRBV18 and TRBJ2-2): NAGVMQNPRHLVRRRGQEARLRCSPMKGHSHVYWYRQLPEEGLKFMVYLQKENIIDESGMPKERFSAEFPKEGPSILRIQQVVRGDSAAYFCATRAGGRSGELFFGEGSRLTVL.